This is a list of T cell receptor beta chains from one sample in a study of cytomegalovirus exposure and HLA in healthy donors. Assay used: immunoSEQ multiplex PCR; TCRdb lists only in-frame clones, some missing. This table has under 200,000 clones, about 71% appearing once. Sequenced: PBMCs. These receptors came from a man in his forties or fifties in good health and CMV-seronegative. The CDR3 runs from the conserved cysteine through the conserved F or W. Expanded clones are given a class, and other clones once, few, many or no size at all.

v_call: TRBV18; j_call: TRBJ1-1; clone_size: .; cdr3_aa: CASSPDRFTEAFF
v_call: TRBV7-2; j_call: TRBJ2-1; clone_size: once; cdr3_aa: CASSLAWDRGHNEQFF
v_call: TRBV2; j_call: TRBJ2-4; clone_size: few; cdr3_aa: CASSEVGGTAKNIQYF
v_call: TRBV15; j_call: TRBJ1-1; clone_size: .; cdr3_aa: CATSRDHQGSVANEAFF
v_call: TRBV14; j_call: TRBJ2-5; clone_size: .; cdr3_aa: CASSHRGGTQETQYF
v_call: TRBV28; j_call: TRBJ2-7; clone_size: .; cdr3_aa: CASSSLRNTYEQYF
v_call: TRBV7-2; j_call: TRBJ1-5; clone_size: .; cdr3_aa: CASSLAAQGSQPQHF
v_call: TRBV13; j_call: TRBJ2-7; clone_size: .; cdr3_aa: CASSLGDRDYEQYF
v_call: TRBV2; j_call: TRBJ1-6; clone_size: .; cdr3_aa: CASKTTMYNSPLHF
v_call: TRBV6-5; j_call: TRBJ1-2; clone_size: few; cdr3_aa: CASSRGQADGYTF
v_call: TRBV6-5; j_call: TRBJ1-2; clone_size: .; cdr3_aa: CASKTGGRGYTF
v_call: TRBV28; j_call: TRBJ2-7; clone_size: .; cdr3_aa: CASRRDRGEQYF
v_call: TRBV29-1; j_call: TRBJ2-7; clone_size: .; cdr3_aa: CSVSRVGGIYEQYF
v_call: TRBV19; j_call: TRBJ2-4; clone_size: .; cdr3_aa: CASSIVDREYIQYF
v_call: TRBV11-3; j_call: TRBJ2-1; clone_size: .; cdr3_aa: CASSLEAGNYNEQFF
v_call: TRBV4-1; j_call: TRBJ2-5; clone_size: .; cdr3_aa: CASSQVLQAAQYF
v_call: TRBV6-5; j_call: TRBJ1-1; clone_size: .; cdr3_aa: CASFLGTGNTEAFF
v_call: TRBV5-1; j_call: TRBJ1-4; clone_size: few; cdr3_aa: CASSPLATNEKLFF
v_call: TRBV27; j_call: TRBJ2-5; clone_size: .; cdr3_aa: CASSLSVGRETQYF
v_call: TRBV5-4; j_call: TRBJ2-2; clone_size: .; cdr3_aa: CASSHKGEDTGELFF
v_call: TRBV28; j_call: TRBJ2-7; clone_size: .; cdr3_aa: CASSLPDGSSYEQYF
v_call: TRBV27; j_call: TRBJ2-2; clone_size: .; cdr3_aa: CASSLFAFGQPNTGELFF
v_call: TRBV11-2; j_call: TRBJ2-5; clone_size: .; cdr3_aa: CASSFSGGVETQYF
v_call: TRBV6-1; j_call: TRBJ2-1; clone_size: few; cdr3_aa: CASSVSNEQFF
v_call: TRBV5-6; j_call: TRBJ2-3; clone_size: once; cdr3_aa: CASSFRTSGGNTDTQYF
v_call: TRBV7-9; j_call: TRBJ1-6; clone_size: few; cdr3_aa: CASSPDRDYNSPLHF
v_call: TRBV5-1; j_call: TRBJ2-5; clone_size: .; cdr3_aa: CASSLVSGAIRETQYF
v_call: TRBV5-4; j_call: TRBJ1-2; clone_size: .; cdr3_aa: CASSLPREVYGYTF
v_call: TRBV5-1; j_call: TRBJ1-3; clone_size: .; cdr3_aa: CASSRLQLTSGNTIYF
v_call: TRBV27; j_call: TRBJ1-2; clone_size: .; cdr3_aa: CASSSGTPYGYTF
v_call: TRBV5-1; j_call: .; clone_size: .; cdr3_aa: CASSLEGQGVVGEQYF
v_call: TRBV19; j_call: TRBJ2-5; clone_size: .; cdr3_aa: CASSRGHEETQYF
v_call: TRBV27; j_call: TRBJ2-3; clone_size: .; cdr3_aa: CASSLFPLPTGGDTQYF
v_call: TRBV5-8; j_call: TRBJ2-5; clone_size: once; cdr3_aa: CASSLAGVRETQYF
v_call: TRBV27; j_call: TRBJ2-1; clone_size: .; cdr3_aa: CASSWRTGTGTNEQFF
v_call: TRBV11-2; j_call: TRBJ2-1; clone_size: .; cdr3_aa: CASSLAQAGPVTEQFF
v_call: TRBV4-1; j_call: TRBJ1-6; clone_size: .; cdr3_aa: CASSQDGGGSPLHF
v_call: TRBV7-3; j_call: TRBJ2-7; clone_size: .; cdr3_aa: CASSHGRGREQYF
v_call: TRBV5-6; j_call: TRBJ1-1; clone_size: .; cdr3_aa: CASSLLDRMNTEAFF
v_call: TRBV7-8; j_call: TRBJ2-2; clone_size: .; cdr3_aa: CASSFQGALDTGELFF